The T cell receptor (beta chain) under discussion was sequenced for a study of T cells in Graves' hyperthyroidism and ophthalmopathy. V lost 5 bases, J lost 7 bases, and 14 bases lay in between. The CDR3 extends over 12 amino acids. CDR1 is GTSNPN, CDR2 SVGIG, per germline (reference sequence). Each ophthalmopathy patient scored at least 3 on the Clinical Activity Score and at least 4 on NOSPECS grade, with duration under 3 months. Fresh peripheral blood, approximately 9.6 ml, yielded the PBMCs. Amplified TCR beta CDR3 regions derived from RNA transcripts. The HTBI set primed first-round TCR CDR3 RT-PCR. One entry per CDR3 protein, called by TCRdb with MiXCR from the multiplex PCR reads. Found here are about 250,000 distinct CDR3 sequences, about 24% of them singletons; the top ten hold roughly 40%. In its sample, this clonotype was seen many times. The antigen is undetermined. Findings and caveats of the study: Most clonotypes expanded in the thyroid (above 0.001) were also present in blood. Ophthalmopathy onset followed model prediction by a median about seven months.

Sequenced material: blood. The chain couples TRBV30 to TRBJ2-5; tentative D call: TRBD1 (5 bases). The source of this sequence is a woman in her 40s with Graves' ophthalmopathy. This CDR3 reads CAWGAPRGTQYF. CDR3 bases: TGTGCCTGGGGGGCGCCAAGAGGGACCCAGTACTTC.